This TCR beta chain was captured in a study of human T cells and chemical hapten exposure (dated by TCRdb to the early 2020s). The study in broad terms: For sensitization, 2% DPC in acetone was applied to an approximately 2 cm by approximately 2 cm area of upper inner arm skin. Throughout the roughly 26-week study period, patients were also given weekly therapeutic DPC doses on the scalp. Patch testing was done on the upper back using Finn chambers containing 0.01% DPC, and results were scored after 6 days according to International Contact Dermatitis Research Group standards. The mostly female patient cohort included alopecia areata with under or over 50% scalp involvement, alopecia totalis and alopecia universalis. The libraries were sequenced as a pool, and the TCR yield per sample differed mostly because of small variations in library volumes within the pool. The study tracked peripheral blood TCR repertoire changes in vivo during primary and secondary sensitization to the hapten diphenylcyclopropenone (DPC) in alopecia patients. Blood samples were taken from patients before sensitization (week 0) and then at 2, 6 and about 24 weeks after DPC sensitization. Under 30 alopecia patients gave blood for TCR sequencing at one to four time points (pre-sensitization, 2, 6 and 24 weeks).

General findings and caveats noted by the study authors: DPC sensitization did not change the number of TCRs with a frequency above 1 in 1000, and there was no evidence of changes in global repertoire structure. Because all patients had alopecia, a presumed autoimmune disease, the immune response of the patients might differ from that of healthy individuals. Patch test score correlated positively with the number of PT1 expanded TCRs, reaching significance at thresholds 8, 16 and 32 but not at 4. Repeated subsampling changed both the strength of the expansion versus patch-test correlation and the threshold at which that correlation became significant. Expanded TCRs formed significantly more large CDR3 similarity clusters than pre-sensitization or healthy control sets, consistent with antigen-driven responses.

The CDR3 has 12 amino acids, counting the end cysteine and phenylalanine. The sequence is cut down to CDR3 DNA, 36 bases in frame from base 1. Cut back by 4 bases and 4 bases, the V and J ends lie 8 bases apart. Taken from the germline V gene, the CDR1 and CDR2 loops are SQVTM and ANQGSEA. This clonotype was observed at least ten times. Its antigen remains unidentified. Per-nucleotide qualities are absent, and no much larger clonotype sits a single base away. The library was produced with RACE. TCRdb names NextSeq 500 as the instrument used. During library preparation, unique molecular identifiers were attached to individual cDNA molecules so that TCRs could be counted in a quantitative, reproducible way. Each blood RNA sample was used to sequence both TCR alpha and TCR beta chains. The paper's data handling went like this. The median number of TCRs per sample was approximately 96,000, ranging from roughly 20,000 to 700,000. The Decombinator software suite was used to annotate V, J and CDR3 in the TCR reads. For PS versus PT1 abundance plots, all samples were subsampled to the same number of TCRs (28,000). Expanded TCRs were defined as absent before sensitization and observed at least eight times at the 2-week time point. Through fastp at Q25 and MiXCR, TCRdb rebuilt clones from the public reads, retaining in-frame beta chains. Rows are combined by CDR3 protein, so each entry shows the most common genes and DNA. Here the V and J calls rest on TCRdb's processing, not on the authors' analysis. The sample table shows about 82,000 distinct CDR3 sequences, and under 11% are seen once. The ten most abundant clones make up around 5% of the sample.

The time point label, as the study defines it: patch test 2, 6 weeks after DPC sensitization. The sample's treatment or condition, from its label and the paper: therapeutic diphenylcyclopropenone sensitization with weekly scalp DPC. At every patch-test visit, the blood draw took place before the patch test was put on. Eligible patients were aged 18 to 70, diagnosed with alopecia, deemed suitable for DPC therapy, and excluded if pregnant. Unfractionated whole blood was collected in Tempus Blood RNA tubes, and total RNA was extracted from that blood. Sample: whole blood, taken in connection with sensitization to the hapten diphenylcyclopropenone (DPC). The chain employs TRBV29-1 and TRBJ2-1, with the D gene not confidently named. The TCR originated in a woman aged 45 to 65 with alopecia areata. Some clones in this sample may be carry-over from other donors' samples. The DNA sequence is given as TGCAGCGTTGTGGTCTTATACAATGAGCAGTTCTTC. This translates into CSVVVLYNEQFF.